Each of the 11 T cell receptor beta chains below was sequenced from the same sample in a study of CD8+ T cells in alopecia areata. After isolation, RNA underwent reverse transcription to generate cDNA as the sequencing template. The data were produced by immunoSEQ multiplex PCR, yet TCRdb's version contains in-frame clones alone and is incomplete. This table has some 170,000 clones, 63% appearing once. The sample consisted of CD4+ T cells sorted from blood, taken at week 0. Receptors originate from a human donor with alopecia areata.

The chain employs TRBV27 and TRBJ2-1; 7 bases are a match to TRBD1. The germline V gene encodes CDR1 MNHEY and CDR2 SMNVEV (reference sequence). V was pared by 3 bases and J by 7 bases, with 9 bases of the junction left unmatched. The CDR3 consists of 15 residues. The CDR3 sequence: CASSLLGQPQNEQFF. In DNA form, the CDR3 reads TGTGCCAGCAGTTTGTTGGGACAGCCGCAAAATGAGCAGTTCTTC.

V gene TRBV2 combines with J gene TRBJ2-5, with D perhaps TRBD2 (6 bases). With 7 bases removed from V and 4 bases from J, the gap between germline ends came to 16 bases. Germline V gene lookup returns CDR1 SNHLY and CDR2 FYNNEI. CDR3 length: 14 amino acids. The CDR3 DNA is TGTGCCAGCACCGAGGAGGGAAGGGGAGAGACCCAGTACTTC. This sequence encodes CASTEEGRGETQYF.

J is TRBJ2-1 and V is TRBV2; D not resolved. Germline V CDR1 and CDR2: SNHLY, FYNNEI. V was shortened by 5 bases and J by 7 bases, with 6 bases between the two germline ends. The CDR3 spans 11 residues. For the CDR3, the DNA is TGTGCCAGCAGTCAGACTAATGAGCAGTTCTTC. Amino acids: CASSQTNEQFF. Looking up the rest from reference TRBV2 and TRBJ2-1 gives the full variable domain: EPEVTQTPSHQVTQMGQEVILRCVPISNHLYFYWYRQILGQKVEFLVSFYNNEISEKSEIFDDQFSVERPDGSNFTLKIRSTKLEDSAMYFCASSQTNEQFFGPGTRLTVL.

The rearrangement uses TRBV7-6 and TRBJ2-7; 11 bases match TRBD1. The CDR3 sequence is 15 residues long. Trimming removed 5 bases from V and 0 bases from J; junction bases left unmatched: 3. CDR1 and CDR2 from the germline V gene are SGHVS and FNYEAQ. The CDR3 DNA reads TGTGCCAGCAGCCCTGGGACAGGGGGCTCCTACGAGCAGTACTTC. Translation gives CASSPGTGGSYEQYF.

The chain has TRBV9 and TRBJ2-3; D is uncertain. There are 13 residues in the CDR3. Per germline, CDR1 SGDLS and CDR2 YYNGEE. Trimming took off 1 base at V and 10 bases at J, with 13 bases between the two ends. The CDR3 here is CASSVSILSPQYF. The DNA of the CDR3 is TGTGCCAGCAGCGTATCGATCCTCTCCCCGCAGTATTTT.

The rearrangement uses TRBV19 and TRBJ2-7; the D gene is possibly TRBD2 (5 bases). Germline lookup yields CDR1 LNHDA and CDR2 SQIVND (reference sequence). Between the trimmed V and J ends, which lost 3 bases and 1 base, there was a span of 16 bases. The CDR3 covers 16 residues. The CDR3 protein is CASSMGALGLSYEQYF. Written as DNA, the CDR3 is TGTGCCAGTAGTATGGGAGCCCTCGGACTGTCCTACGAGCAGTACTTC.

V gene TRBV30 combines with J gene TRBJ1-6, with 7 bases aligning to TRBD1. The J segment lost 7 bases and the V segment lost 0 bases, leaving 3 bases of the junction unmatched. This CDR3 has 14 residues. CDR1 is GTSNPN and CDR2 is SVGIG in the germline V gene (reference sequence). The CDR3 region has the DNA TGTGCCTGGAGTGTAGGACAGGAGAATTCACCCCTCCACTTT. This sequence encodes CAWSVGQENSPLHF.

The chain carries TRBV7-6 and TRBJ2-7, with 10 bases matching TRBD1. V trimming: 5 bases; J trimming: 1 base; junction bases outside the gene matches: 5. The CDR3 is made up of 15 amino acids. Per germline, CDR1 SGHVS and CDR2 FNYEAQ. CDR3 residues: CASSLGQGGSYEQYF. In nucleotides, the CDR3 is TGTGCCAGCAGCCTCGGACAGGGGGGGTCCTACGAGCAGTACTTC.

The J gene is TRBJ1-1, the V gene TRBV20-1; D is ambiguous. V was cut by 0 bases and J by 7 bases, with 6 bases left in between. The CDR3 totals 11 residues. Germline V lookup: CDR1 DFQATT, CDR2 SNEGSKA (reference sequence). CDR3 nucleotide sequence: TGCAGTGCTAGAGAGAACGGTGAAGCTTTCTTT. It is translated as CSARENGEAFF.

This chain connects TRBV5-1 to TRBJ1-2, with 7 bases identical to TRBD1. The CDR3 runs to 13 residues. The J segment lost 6 bases and the V segment lost 0 bases, leaving 2 bases of the junction unmatched. Germline CDR1 is SGHRS and CDR2 is YFSETQ. The CDR3 sequence: CASSLEGADGYTF. For the CDR3, the DNA is TGCGCCAGCAGCTTGGAGGGGGCGGATGGCTACACCTTC.

This clone occurred a few times. This rearrangement joins TRBV19 to TRBJ1-2; tentatively, D is TRBD1 (5 bases). V was trimmed by 8 bases and J by 4 bases, leaving 17 bases between them. This CDR3 is 14 amino acids long. CDR1 LNHDA and CDR2 SQIVND come from the germline V gene (reference sequence). DNA of the CDR3: TGTGCCAGTTCCTACTACCAGGGTGGCTATGGCTACACCTTC. This sequence encodes CASSYYQGGYGYTF.